This is a list of T cell receptor beta chains from one sample in a study of metastatic and nonmetastatic thyroid tumors. TCRdb ran MiXCR on the PCR reads. The table includes tens of thousands of clones, less than 5% detected once. Sequenced sample: blood. These receptors were taken from a female donor with papillary thyroid cancer or a benign thyroid nodule (not recorded which). Some clones in this sample may be carry-over from other donors' samples. Each CDR3 is given with its conserved first and last residue. The D gene is left open where the match is weak. Clone size is shown for a subset of rows, as once, few, many or a class of expanded clone.

few,TRBV6-1,TRBJ1-6,TRBD1,CASSRGVNSYNSPLHF,TGTGCCAGCAGCAGGGGGGTAAACTCCTATAATTCACCCCTCCACTTT
few,TRBV6-1,TRBJ2-5,-,CASSGTEQETQYF,TGTGCCAGCAGTGGGACAGAGCAAGAGACCCAGTACTTC
-,TRBV27,TRBJ2-7,-,CANSFWYEQYF,TGTGCCAACAGTTTTTGGTACGAGCAGTACTTC
-,TRBV24-1,TRBJ2-1,-,CATSGQARTGFRQFF,TGTGCCACCAGTGGCCAGGCCCGGACGGGATTTCGGCAGTTCTTC
-,TRBV24-1,TRBJ2-2,-,CATSEINAGRTGELFF,TGTGCCACCAGTGAAATTAATGCGGGACGCACCGGGGAGCTGTTTTTT
many,TRBV5-6,TRBJ1-3,-,CASSLGGVGDTIYF,TGTGCCAGCAGCTTGGGAGGGGTCGGGGACACCATATATTTT
medium-sized,TRBV6-1,TRBJ1-2,-,CASSRIGLYGYTF,TGTGCCAGCAGTCGAATCGGACTCTATGGCTACACCTTC
few,TRBV6-2/TRBV6-3,TRBJ1-2,-,CASSYSPGLGYTF,TGTGCCAGCAGTTACTCTCCAGGCCTCGGCTACACCTTC
many,TRBV5-5,TRBJ2-3,TRBD2,CATGTSGRVVTDTQYF,TGTGCCACTGGGACTAGCGGGAGAGTAGTAACAGATACGCAGTATTTT
-,TRBV20-1,TRBJ1-6,-,CSARAVRGNSPLHF,TGCAGTGCTAGGGCAGTACGGGGTAATTCACCCCTCCACTTT
medium-sized,TRBV6-1,TRBJ1-2,-,CASSYEGGRGYTF,TGTGCCAGCAGTTACGAGGGGGGGCGAGGCTACACCTTC
many,TRBV7-8,TRBJ2-7,-,CASSHRPYEQYF,TGTGCCAGCAGCCACCGACCCTACGAGCAGTACTTC
-,TRBV20-1,TRBJ1-2,-,CSAKPGSYGYTF,TGCAGTGCCAAACCGGGGTCCTATGGCTACACCTTC
many,TRBV29-1,TRBJ1-4,-,CSVYTGSNEKLFF,TGCAGCGTCTACACGGGGTCTAATGAAAAACTGTTTTTT
many,TRBV12-3/TRBV12-4,TRBJ1-2,TRBD1,CASSKRQGDGYTF,TGTGCCAGCAGCAAAAGACAGGGAGACGGCTACACCTTC
many,TRBV24-1,TRBJ2-1,-,CATSDYYPTRNNEQFF,TGTGCCACCAGTGATTACTACCCGACTAGGAACAATGAGCAGTTCTTC
few,TRBV28,TRBJ2-3,TRBD2,CASSFFSGSPDTQYF,TGTGCCAGCAGTTTCTTTAGCGGGAGCCCAGATACGCAGTATTTT
-,TRBV12-3/TRBV12-4,TRBJ1-5,-,CASSFGSSNQPQHF,TGTGCCAGCAGTTTTGGCAGCAGCAATCAGCCCCAGCATTTT
many,TRBV5-1,TRBJ1-3,-,CASSLVGGISSGNTIYF,TGCGCCAGCAGCTTGGTCGGCGGAATTAGCTCTGGAAACACCATATATTTT
many,TRBV30,TRBJ1-4,TRBD1,CAFNRDRSNEKLFF,TGTGCCTTCAACCGGGACAGAAGTAATGAAAAACTGTTTTTT
few,TRBV11-2,TRBJ1-2,TRBD1,CASSEPGQGSQGYTF,TGTGCCAGCAGTGAACCGGGACAGGGATCGCAGGGCTACACCTTC
many,TRBV6-1,TRBJ1-5,-,CASIKQGGGNQPQHF,TGTGCCAGCATAAAACAGGGAGGGGGCAATCAGCCCCAGCATTTT
-,TRBV27,TRBJ2-7,TRBD1,CASSPTGNEQYF,TGTGCCAGCAGCCCGACAGGGAACGAGCAGTACTTC
medium-sized,TRBV30,TRBJ1-6,-,CAWRALATDNSPLHF,TGTGCCTGGAGAGCCCTGGCAACAGACAATTCACCCCTCCACTTT
medium-sized,TRBV6-4,TRBJ2-3,-,CASSDQGASGSDTQYF,TGTGCCAGCAGTGATCAGGGTGCGTCGGGATCAGATACGCAGTATTTT
many,TRBV6-5,TRBJ1-1,-,CASSYMGGTEAFF,TGTGCCAGCAGTTACATGGGGGGGACTGAAGCTTTCTTT
-,TRBV6-1,TRBJ2-7,-,CASRPSLDEQYF,TGTGCTAGCCGCCCTTCCCTCGACGAGCAGTACTTC
few,TRBV6-1,TRBJ2-3,TRBD2,CASRAGASGADTQYF,TGTGCCAGCCGAGCGGGAGCGAGTGGGGCAGATACGCAGTATTTT
many,TRBV9,TRBJ2-5,-,CASSVGQITQETQYF,TGTGCCAGCAGCGTAGGTCAGATAACACAAGAGACCCAGTACTTC
many,TRBV20-1,TRBJ2-5,TRBD2,CSAHRGLAGDQETQYF,TGCAGTGCTCACCGCGGACTAGCGGGGGACCAAGAGACCCAGTACTTC
many,TRBV6-1,TRBJ2-1,TRBD1,CASSSNSGTGPYNEQFF,TGTGCCAGCAGTTCAAACTCCGGGACAGGGCCCTACAATGAGCAGTTCTTC
-,TRBV6-1,TRBJ2-7,-,CASSVGEASYEQYF,TGTGCCAGCAGTGTAGGGGAGGCCTCCTACGAGCAGTACTTC
-,TRBV9,TRBJ2-1,-,CASSVGGGPYNEQFF,TGTGCCAGCAGCGTAGGTGGGGGGCCCTACAATGAGCAGTTCTTC
-,TRBV28,TRBJ2-7,-,CASRPGRTYEQYF,TGTGCCAGCAGACCCGGCCGTACCTACGAGCAGTACTTC
many,TRBV7-8,TRBJ2-7,TRBD2,CASSPTLAESSYEQYF,TGTGCCAGCAGCCCCACACTAGCGGAGAGCTCCTACGAGCAGTACTTC
few,TRBV27,TRBJ2-7,TRBD1,CASRQTGTGQYEQYF,TGTGCCAGCAGACAGACCGGGACAGGTCAATACGAGCAGTACTTC
medium-sized,TRBV6-1,TRBJ1-2,-,CASSSGATGRVYTF,TGTGCCAGCAGCTCCGGGGCTACAGGGAGAGTCTACACCTTC
many,TRBV12-3/TRBV12-4,TRBJ2-1,TRBD2,CASCPGEGWNEQFF,TGTGCCAGCTGCCCGGGGGAGGGGTGGAATGAGCAGTTCTTC
few,TRBV11-2,TRBJ2-7,-,CASSLELGEQYF,TGTGCCAGCAGCTTGGAGCTTGGAGAGCAGTACTTC
many,TRBV7-3,TRBJ1-5,-,CASSFQGSDTQHF,TGTGCCAGCAGCTTTCAGGGCTCAGATACGCAGCATTTT
few,TRBV28,TRBJ2-3,TRBD1,CASSGTGNTDTQYF,TGTGCCAGCAGTGGGACAGGGAACACAGATACGCAGTATTTT
many,TRBV14,TRBJ1-2,-,CASSQQATPLNYGYTF,TGTGCCAGCAGCCAACAGGCCACCCCGCTAAACTATGGCTACACCTTC
many,TRBV2,TRBJ1-2,-,CASSETGDTDGYTF,TGTGCCAGCAGTGAAACAGGAGACACCGATGGCTACACCTTC
-,TRBV24-1,TRBJ1-3,-,CATSDGVGSSGNTIYF,TGTGCCACCAGTGATGGAGTGGGAAGCTCTGGAAACACCATATATTTT
-,TRBV7-6,TRBJ2-7,TRBD2,CASSLGIAGNSYEQYF,TGTGCCAGCAGCTTAGGAATAGCGGGGAACTCCTACGAGCAGTACTTC
few,TRBV9,TRBJ2-1,TRBD2,CASSVAYRGLAGGPNEQFF,TGTGCCAGCAGCGTAGCTTACCGAGGACTAGCGGGAGGGCCAAATGAGCAGTTCTTC
many,TRBV19,TRBJ1-2,TRBD1,CASTRQGDGYTF,TGTGCCAGTACCAGACAGGGGGATGGCTACACCTTC
few,TRBV12-5,TRBJ2-1,TRBD2,CASGLVLAGGSRNEQFF,TGTGCTAGTGGTTTGGTACTCGCGGGAGGGTCTCGAAATGAGCAGTTCTTC
many,TRBV7-8,TRBJ2-5,TRBD2,CASSLRAGNQETQYF,TGTGCCAGCAGCTTAAGAGCGGGGAACCAAGAGACCCAGTACTTC
-,TRBV2,TRBJ2-5,-,CASSERNAGTVLF,TGTGCCAGCAGTGAGAGGAACGCGGGGACAGTCCTCTTC
many,TRBV20-1,TRBJ2-5,-,CSAPDLSETQYF,TGCAGTGCCCCGGACCTATCGGAGACCCAGTACTTC